The 6 T cell receptor beta chains below come from one sample, sequenced in a study of blood T cell repertoires in COVID-19. Only in-frame clones appear in the TCRdb table, and some are missing; sequencing was by immunoSEQ multiplex PCR. The sample includes 90,000 to 150,000 clones, about four fifths of them seen just once. Sequencing was performed on peripheral blood. These TCRs come from a woman at least 80 years old with acute or convalescent COVID-19.

The chain joins TRBV7-9 to TRBJ1-4; TRBD1 aligns across 8 bases. This CDR3 is built from 15 residues. J lost 7 bases, V lost 0 bases, and 4 bases had no gene match. Germline V gene lookup returns CDR1 SEHNR and CDR2 FQNEAQ (reference sequence). The CDR3 sequence: CASSLALDRAEKLFF. The CDR3 coding sequence is TGTGCCAGCAGCTTAGCTTTGGACAGGGCTGAAAAACTGTTTTTT.

The chain employs TRBV7-8 and TRBJ2-1; perhaps TRBD1 as D (6 bases). The germline gives CDR1 SGHVS, CDR2 FQNEAQ. V was pared by 2 bases and J by 6 bases, with 11 bases between. The CDR3 is 14 amino acids. CDR3 nucleotide sequence: TGTGCCAGCAGCTTATTTGCAGGGGCCAATGAGCAGTTCTTC. Translation: CASSLFAGANEQFF.

J is TRBJ2-3 and V is TRBV4-3; TRBD1 agrees at 8 bases. V was clipped by 3 bases and J by 2 bases; unmatched bases: 4. CDR1 is LGHNA and CDR2 is YSLEER in the germline V gene. The CDR3 is 15 residues long. CDR3 DNA sequence: TGCGCCAGCAGCCAGCAGACAGGGGCCACAGATACGCAGTATTTT. Translating it yields CASSQQTGATDTQYF.

The CDR3 bases are TGTGCCAGCAGCCACTCCGGCAGGGGGAACACTGAAGCTTTCTTT. It is translated as CASSHSGRGNTEAFF. V is TRBV5-8 and J is TRBJ1-1, with D possibly TRBD1 on 6 matching bases. The germline V gene has CDR1 SGHTS and CDR2 YDEGEE. CDR3 length: 15 residues. Trimming left V 4 bases short and J 1 base short, with 14 bases between.

The V and J genes are TRBV7-8 and TRBJ1-5; D not certain. The V and J ends lost 1 base and 6 bases respectively, with 10 bases between them. This CDR3 is 14 amino acids long. Germline lookup yields CDR1 SGHVS and CDR2 FQNEAQ. The CDR3 sequence: CASSLDLGGQPQHF. Written as DNA, the CDR3 is TGTGCCAGCAGCTTAGACCTGGGAGGTCAGCCCCAGCATTTT. The full variable domain, completed using reference TRBV7-8 and TRBJ1-5, is GAGVSQSPRYKVAKRGQDVALRCDPISGHVSLFWYQQALGQGPEFLTYFQNEAQLDKSGLPSDRFFAERPEGSVSTLKIQRTQQEDSAVYLCASSLDLGGQPQHFGDGTRLSIL.

Note on this clone: Distinct nucleotide sequences in the sample also encode this CDR3. The chain joins TRBV5-1 to TRBJ1-1; D unclear. Trimming stripped 1 base from V and 0 bases from J, with 7 bases between. CDR3 size: 14 residues. The germline gives CDR1 SGHRS, CDR2 YFSETQ. The CDR3 coding sequence is TGCGCCAGCAGCTTGAGTCAGTTGAACACTGAAGCTTTCTTT. Protein product: CASSLSQLNTEAFF.